These 25 T cell receptor beta chains were all obtained from the same sample, sequenced in a study of T cells in Graves' hyperthyroidism and ophthalmopathy. Amplification targeted TCR beta CDR3 regions from RNA transcripts. HTBI primers drove first-round RT-PCR of the TCR CDR3. Using its own MiXCR run on the multiplex PCR reads, TCRdb lists one record per CDR3 protein. The sample includes about 700,000 distinct CDR3 sequences, 45% of them seen just once. Source material: peripheral blood or thyroid tissue (not recorded which). The origin of the receptors is an adult man with Graves' disease, either hyperthyroidism or ophthalmopathy (not recorded which).

This clonotype has more than one count but fewer than ten. The chain employs TRBV7-9 and TRBJ1-1, with D hard to call. Germline CDR1 SEHNR, CDR2 FQNEAQ (reference sequence). The ends were cut back, 1 base at V and 1 base at J, with 10 bases in the middle. The CDR3 extends over 15 amino acids. This chain's CDR3 is CASSLEATANTEAFF. The CDR3 DNA follows: TGTGCCAGCAGCTTAGAGGCGACGGCGAACACTGAAGCTTTCTTT.

V gene TRBV19 combines with J gene TRBJ1-5; TRBD1 aligns across 9 bases. The trim removed 9 bases at V and 3 bases at J, leaving 12 bases unmatched. The V gene's germline CDR1 is LNHDA and CDR2 SQIVND (reference sequence). This CDR3 comprises 16 residues. CDR3 amino acids: CASSTGTGQPNQPQHF. The CDR3 nucleotides read TGTGCCAGCTCAACCGGGACAGGGCAACCCAATCAGCCCCAGCATTTT.

This clonotype was seen a few times. The V call is TRBV20-1, the J call TRBJ1-2; 10 bases are shared with TRBD1. Germline CDR1 reads DFQATT; CDR2 reads SNEGSKA (reference sequence). CDR3 length: 14 amino acids. Trimming removed 2 bases from V and 8 bases from J; junction bases left unmatched: 8. The CDR3 coding sequence is TGCAGTGCTAGACCCGGACAGGGGGACAACGGCTACACCTTC. Its translation: CSARPGQGDNGYTF.

In this sample, this clonotype turned up a few times. The J gene is TRBJ1-2, the V gene TRBV20-1; D uncertain. The V and J ends lost 0 bases and 2 bases respectively, with 10 bases between them. In germline, CDR1 is DFQATT, CDR2 SNEGSKA (reference sequence). The CDR3 is 14 residues long. Here the CDR3 reads CSARDIGRNYGYTF. The CDR3 nucleotides are TGCAGTGCTAGAGATATCGGCAGGAACTATGGCTACACCTTC.

The rearrangement links TRBV29-1 to TRBJ2-2; TRBD1 is a possible D gene (6 bases). In germline, CDR1 is SQVTM, CDR2 ANQGSEA. Deletions cut 8 bases from V and 6 bases from J, with 19 bases between. The CDR3 runs 14 residues. The CDR3 reads CSLTIRDTPGELFF. The DNA of the CDR3 is TGCAGCCTCACTATCCGGGACACTCCCGGGGAGCTGTTTTTT.

The chain joins TRBV24-1 to TRBJ2-7, with D perhaps matching TRBD1 (5 bases). The CDR3 is made up of 16 amino acids. Germline V gene sequence: CDR1 KGHDR, CDR2 SFDVKD. The V end lost 2 bases, the J end lost 5 bases, and 18 bases lay between the germline ends. CDR3 residues: CATSDSPRVGVDEQYF. CDR3 bases: TGTGCCACCAGTGATTCCCCCAGGGTTGGAGTCGACGAGCAGTACTTC.

There are many counts of this clonotype. The J gene is TRBJ1-5, the V gene TRBV29-1, with TRBD1 identical over 8 bases. This CDR3 has 13 amino acids. V was clipped by 6 bases and J by 4 bases; unmatched bases: 5. Germline lookup yields CDR1 SQVTM and CDR2 ANQGSEA. The DNA for the CDR3 is TGCAGCGTCGGACAGGGACGAAATCAGCCCCAGCATTTT. Residues: CSVGQGRNQPQHF.

This sequence joins TRBV2 and TRBJ1-1; D is possibly TRBD1 (6 bases). Germline CDR1 reads SNHLY; CDR2 reads FYNNEI. The CDR3 consists of 12 residues. With 5 bases removed from V and 11 bases from J, the gap between germline ends came to 15 bases. This CDR3 is CASSQFQGLAFF. The DNA for the CDR3 is TGTGCCAGCAGTCAGTTTCAGGGGCTGGCTTTCTTT.

Turning to this clonotype: An end of the junction does not agree with germline; a read error may underlie this. The V call is TRBV20-1, the J call TRBJ2-6; D possibly uses TRBD1 or TRBD2 (5 bases each). The CDR3 is made up of 16 amino acids. Germline-derived CDR1 and CDR2 are DFQATT and SNEGSKA (reference sequence). CDR3 DNA: TGCAGTGCTAGATTCCAGGGTTCGTCCGGGGCCAACGGCCTGACTTTC. This encodes CSARFQGSSGANGLTF.

Of note for this clonotype: In this CDR3 the conserved last residue, phenylalanine or tryptophan, is missing, so a read error is likely. The limits of the CDR3 on the DNA are not certain, so only TCRdb's listed CDR3 is given. The chain carries TRBV20-1 and TRBJ2-7; TRBD2, as called in the table, went unchecked against the DNA. Germline V gives CDR1 DFQATT, CDR2 SNEGSKA (reference sequence). The CDR3 sequence runs 8 residues, both termini included. CDR3 sequence: CSAIGLAG.

This clonotype is a singleton in its sample. The gene calls are TRBV20-1 and TRBJ2-5; 8 positions match TRBD1. The CDR3 extends over 16 amino acids. V shed 1 base and J 5 bases; nucleotides not matched to a gene: 12. Looked up from germline, CDR1 is DFQATT and CDR2 is SNEGSKA (reference sequence). CDR3 residues: CSARAEDRAMTETQYF. As DNA, the CDR3 is TGCAGTGCTAGAGCCGAGGACAGGGCCATGACGGAGACCCAGTACTTC.

This clonotype was seen a handful of times. CDR3 nucleotides: TGTGCCAGCAGCTACGGCCACGAGCAGTACTTC. Encoded protein: CASSYGHEQYF. The chain carries TRBV7-2 and TRBJ2-7; no clear D gene. This CDR3 has 11 amino acids. Germline CDR1 and CDR2: SGHTA and FQGNSA. V was clipped by 4 bases and J by 5 bases, with 6 bases between them.

This clonotype was seen many times. The chain employs TRBV10-3 and TRBJ1-2; 10 nucleotides match TRBD1. In germline, CDR1 is ENHRY, CDR2 SYGVKD. There are 13 residues in the CDR3. The junction had 2 bases not matched to a gene; V was cut back by 3 bases and J by 7 bases. The chain's CDR3 is CAISERTGGGYTF. The CDR3 region has the DNA TGTGCCATCAGTGAACGGACAGGGGGTGGCTACACCTTC.

This rearrangement joins TRBV29-1 to TRBJ1-5; D gene unclear. In germline, CDR1 is SQVTM, CDR2 ANQGSEA. CDR3 size: 13 residues. Trimming shortened V by 6 bases and J by 3 bases, and 12 bases separated the two germline ends. CDR3 sequence reads: CSVSDNYNQPQHF. The DNA for the CDR3 is TGCAGCGTGTCAGACAACTACAATCAGCCCCAGCATTTT.

This clonotype showed up many times. This chain uses TRBV24-1 with TRBJ2-7; possible D gene TRBD1, 5 bases. The CDR3 loop spans 13 amino acids. Trimming removed 2 bases at V and 6 bases at J, with 10 bases between. Germline CDR1 KGHDR, CDR2 SFDVKD. The CDR3 region has the DNA TGTGCCACCAGTGATTATCAGGGCGGCGAGCAGTACTTC. Its translation: CATSDYQGGEQYF.

This clonotype occurred many times. This chain uses TRBV13 with TRBJ1-6, with TRBD1 matching 9 bases. J was trimmed by 10 bases and V by 5 bases; bases with no gene match: 9. CDR3 length: 15 amino acids. In germline, CDR1 is PRHDT, CDR2 FYEKMQ (reference sequence). The CDR3 is CASSDGGTGRSPLHF. DNA of the CDR3: TGTGCCAGCAGCGACGGTGGGACAGGGCGGTCACCCCTCCACTTT.

This clonotype was seen a few times. The CDR3 sequence: CASSSSLRGIGNTIYF. DNA for the CDR3: TGTGCCAGCAGCTCCTCTCTGCGGGGTATAGGAAACACCATATATTTT. This chain links TRBV7-9 with TRBJ1-3; no clear D. Trimming shortened V by 4 bases and J by 4 bases, and 17 bases separated the two germline ends. Germline loops: CDR1 SEHNR, CDR2 FQNEAQ (reference sequence). The CDR3 consists of 16 residues.

This clonotype was found a few times. The chain recombines TRBV7-9 with TRBJ1-3; maybe TRBD1 (5 bases). V lost 3 bases to trimming and J lost 0 bases, with 12 bases between them. The CDR3 covers 16 residues. Germline-derived CDR1 and CDR2 are SEHNR and FQNEAQ (reference sequence). In DNA, the CDR3 is TGTGCCAGCAGCTTCGGGACTCACAGCTCTGGAAACACCATATATTTT. It specifies CASSFGTHSSGNTIYF.

There are many counts of this clonotype. The chain joins TRBV5-6 to TRBJ1-4; 7 nucleotides align to TRBD1. The germline V gene has CDR1 SGHDT and CDR2 YYEEEE. The CDR3 length is 13 residues. With 1 base clipped from V and 8 bases from J, the junction kept 2 bases outside the gene matches. DNA for the CDR3: TGTGCCAGCAGCTTGCAGGGACAGGAAAAACTGTTTTTT. Protein: CASSLQGQEKLFF.

This chain joins TRBV2 and TRBJ2-7; D is perhaps TRBD2 (5 bases). Germline V CDR1 and CDR2: SNHLY, FYNNEI. CDR3 size: 14 residues. V was clipped by 2 bases and J by 7 bases, with 15 bases between them. CDR3 sequence (DNA): TGTGCCAGCAGTGAATTTGAGGGAGCAAGGGAGCAGTACTTC. It codes for CASSEFEGAREQYF.

This rearrangement joins TRBV7-9 to TRBJ1-6; D remains ambiguous. The CDR3 runs to 13 residues. V was clipped by 5 bases and J by 3 bases, with 5 bases between them. Looked up from germline, CDR1 is SEHNR and CDR2 is FQNEAQ (reference sequence). The CDR3, as DNA: TGTGCCAGCAGCCGATTCTATAATTCACCCCTCCACTTT. Amino acids: CASSRFYNSPLHF. The full variable domain, its missing parts supplied by reference TRBV7-9 and TRBJ1-6, is DTGVSQNPRHKITKRGQNVTFRCDPISEHNRLYWYRQTLGQGPEFLTYFQNEAQLEKSRLLSDRFSAERPKGSFSTLEIQRTEQGDSAMYLCASSRFYNSPLHFGNGTRLTVT.

To note about this clonotype: This clone may be a read error of a much larger clone one base away. V gene TRBV5-1 combines with J gene TRBJ1-1; 8 bases are a match to TRBD1. In germline, CDR1 is SGHRS, CDR2 YFSETQ. Losses at the gene ends were 7 bases for V and 2 bases for J; bases not matched to a gene: 7. CDR3 size: 14 residues. For the CDR3, the DNA is TGCGCCAGCTGCCAGGACAGGGCTAACACTGAAGCTTTCTTT. Translation: CASCQDRANTEAFF.

V gene TRBV7-2 combines with J gene TRBJ2-2; 14 bases map to TRBD2. J was trimmed by 7 bases and V by 3 bases; bases with no gene match: 7. The CDR3 is made up of 17 amino acids. Germline CDR1 reads SGHTA; CDR2 reads FQGNSA. CDR3 in DNA: TGTGCCAGCAGCTTTCGACTAGCGGGGGGGCATAGCGGGGAGCTGTTTTTT. Translation: CASSFRLAGGHSGELFF.

This clonotype was counted only a few times. The chain recombines TRBV7-8 with TRBJ1-2; no clear D. This CDR3 is 13 amino acids long. The germline V gene encodes CDR1 SGHVS and CDR2 FQNEAQ. V was clipped by 1 base and J by 8 bases, with 11 bases between them. The chain's CDR3 is CASSLVQREGYTF. The CDR3 region has the DNA TGTGCCAGCAGCTTAGTGCAGAGGGAAGGCTACACCTTC.

This clonotype was seen many times. The chain carries TRBV24-1 and TRBJ1-2; D may be TRBD1 (6 bases). The germline CDR1 and CDR2 sequences are KGHDR and SFDVKD. This CDR3 comprises 13 residues. With 10 bases removed from V and 3 bases from J, the gap between germline ends came to 14 bases. The CDR3 is CATSTGDDYGYTF. In nucleotides, the CDR3 is TGTGCCACTTCGACAGGCGACGACTATGGCTACACCTTC.